This record looks at one T cell receptor beta chain sequence and its context. The data originate from a study of OX40 agonist ivuxolimab in advanced cancers. The assay was immunoSEQ multiplex PCR, and TCRdb's table has in-frame clones only and misses some. The sample yields about 43,000 clones, around 86% seen once. The V and J ends lost 7 bases and 6 bases, in that order; junction bases with no gene match: 11. The CDR3 totals 16 residues. Germline V gene data show CDR1 as SEHNR and CDR2 as FQNEAQ (reference sequence). This specimen consisted of CD4+ or CD8+ T cells sorted from blood, obtained in a trial of the OX40 agonist ivuxolimab. The rearrangement uses TRBV7-9 and TRBJ2-2, with 10 bases that match TRBD2. This receptor was taken from an adult with an advanced solid tumor such as melanoma, head and neck, liver or kidney cancer. The CDR3, as DNA: TGTGCCAGCACCCAATCTAGCGGGAGTTATTCCGGGGAGCTGTTTTTT. Encoded protein: CASTQSSGSYSGELFF.